Here is one TCR beta chain with its context. Antigen specificity is unknown. The source of the sample is a study of CD8+CD57+ T cells in acquired aplastic anemia. All patients picked for sequencing had shown, by flow cytometry, an expansion of CD8+CD57+ cells. Patients uniformly had severe acquired aplastic anemia. Study-wide results and caveats: Patient and control CD8+ Simpson's diversity was not significantly different.

Genomic DNA, serving as template, underwent TCR beta VDJ and CDR3 profiling. One entry per CDR3 protein, called by TCRdb with MiXCR from the reads. The sample yields over 150,000 distinct CDR3 sequences, 40% to 50% seen once. Trimming pared 0 bases from V and 7 bases from J, leaving 4 bases between. The CDR3 has 13 residues. The germline gives CDR1 SNHLY, CDR2 FYNNEI. The specimen was sorted CD4+, CD8+, or CD8+CD57+ T cells (not recorded which) from PBMCs. The V gene is TRBV2, the J gene TRBJ1-6; D is uncertain. This clonotype was obtained from a human donor with aplastic anemia. CDR3 sequence reads: CASSEAPNSPLHF. The DNA for the CDR3 is TGTGCCAGCAGTGAAGCCCCGAATTCACCCCTCCACTTT.